The clone carrying this TCR beta chain has more than one count but fewer than ten. The antigen is not known. The record originates from a study of T cell repertoires in cytomegalovirus infection. Study-level information: Signatures in public TCR beta sequences pointed to both CMV infection and matching HLA type.

Study results and caveats: Summed frequency of shared TCR beta families picked out CMV carriers who also had the relevant HLA.

TCRdb passed the reads through MiXCR, listing each CDR3 protein once. In the table there are approximately 770,000 distinct CDR3 sequences, just under 30% of which are singletons. This CDR3 contains 13 residues. Germline V gene lookup returns CDR1 MNHEY and CDR2 SMNVEV (reference sequence). V gave up 6 bases and J gave up 4 bases, with 10 bases separating them. This clonotype originated in a human donor in good health (CMV status not recorded). Some clones in this sample may be carry-over from other donors' samples. This specimen consisted of cultured CD8+ T cells from PBMCs, obtained from culture after CMV antigen stimulation. The chain recombines TRBV27 with TRBJ1-5, with unresolved D. The CDR3 DNA sequence: TGTGCCAGCAGCTACAGTGAGAATCAGCCCCAGCATTTT. Amino acid sequence: CASSYSENQPQHF.